This paragraph reports one TCR beta chain. Its antigen is unidentified. Data came from immunoSEQ multiplex PCR; TCRdb stores just in-frame clones and leaves some out. This table holds about 120,000 clones, approximately 95% found once. These data are taken from a study of graft-versus-host responses after intestinal transplantation. Study in general: Recipients were all induced with anti-thymocyte globulin, then given tacrolimus and steroids for 2 to 4 years.

Germline CDR1 reads SGHDT; CDR2 reads YYEEEE. The CDR3 has 16 amino acids. The trim removed 1 base at V and 4 bases at J, leaving 5 bases unmatched. The sequences come from unstimulated CD8+ T cells sorted from spleen or lymph node cells, collected before intestinal transplant. V and J are TRBV5-6 and TRBJ2-2; 9 bases align to TRBD1. The TCR was taken from a human donor who received an intestinal transplant. The CDR3 DNA follows: TGTGCCAGCAGCTTGCCGGGACAGGGAACCACCGGGGAGCTGTTTTTT. Protein sequence: CASSLPGQGTTGELFF.